A selection of T cell receptor beta chains follows, all from one sample in a study of T cells in Graves' hyperthyroidism and ophthalmopathy. TCRdb ran MiXCR on the multiplex PCR reads and lists one entry per CDR3 protein. The sample contains 500,000 to 550,000 distinct CDR3 sequences, around 21% of which appear only once. The specimen sequenced was blood. These receptors originate from a man aged 18 to 29 with Graves' hyperthyroidism. Both conserved end residues are part of each CDR3. Each record gives: V gene, J gene, CDR3 length, D gene, clone size, CDR3 DNA, CDR3 protein. D genes are given only for firm matches. Size is stated for part of the rows, as once, few or many counts, or as a class when the clone is expanded.

V gene: TRBV11-2; J gene: TRBJ2-5; CDR3 length: 16; D gene: TRBD1; clone size: many; CDR3 DNA: TGTGCCAGCAGCTCTCGACGGACAGGGGCGGGGGAGACCCAGTACTTC; CDR3 protein: CASSSRRTGAGETQYF
V gene: TRBV2; J gene: TRBJ2-5; CDR3 length: 13; D gene: -; clone size: many; CDR3 DNA: TGTGCCTGGTACCGGGACTCCTTCGGGACCCAGTACTTC; CDR3 protein: CAWYRDSFGTQYF
V gene: TRBV20-1; J gene: TRBJ2-6; CDR3 length: 15; D gene: -; clone size: many; CDR3 DNA: TGCAGTGCTAGAGGGGTGGGTCCTGGGGCCAACGTCCTGACTTTC; CDR3 protein: CSARGVGPGANVLTF
V gene: TRBV12-3/TRBV12-4; J gene: TRBJ2-7; CDR3 length: 14; D gene: -; clone size: many; CDR3 DNA: TGTGCCAGCAGGCCCACAGGTGGGAGCTACGAGCAGTACTTC; CDR3 protein: CASRPTGGSYEQYF
V gene: TRBV6-5; J gene: TRBJ1-2; CDR3 length: 13; D gene: -; clone size: -; CDR3 DNA: TGTGCCAGCACACTGGCAGCTAACTATGGCTACACCTTC; CDR3 protein: CASTLAANYGYTF
V gene: TRBV19; J gene: TRBJ2-2; CDR3 length: 14; D gene: -; clone size: many; CDR3 DNA: TGTGCCAGCCGGCCGGAACGGGACACCGGGGAGCTGTTTTTT; CDR3 protein: CASRPERDTGELFF
V gene: TRBV18; J gene: TRBJ1-2; CDR3 length: 14; D gene: TRBD1; clone size: few; CDR3 DNA: TGTGCCAGCTCAGATACAGGGGGCGACTATGGCTACACCTTC; CDR3 protein: CASSDTGGDYGYTF
V gene: TRBV7-9; J gene: TRBJ2-5; CDR3 length: 12; D gene: -; clone size: few; CDR3 DNA: TGTGCCAGCAGCCGGGGCTCCGCGACCCAGTACTTC; CDR3 protein: CASSRGSATQYF
V gene: TRBV28; J gene: TRBJ2-7; CDR3 length: 12; D gene: -; clone size: many; CDR3 DNA: TGTGCCAGCAGTTTCACGACTGTAGAGCAGTACTTC; CDR3 protein: CASSFTTVEQYF
V gene: TRBV2; J gene: TRBJ2-3; CDR3 length: 12; D gene: TRBD2; clone size: few; CDR3 DNA: TGTGCCAGCCGCGGGAGAACAGATACGCAGTATTTT; CDR3 protein: CASRGRTDTQYF
V gene: TRBV6-1; J gene: TRBJ2-6; CDR3 length: 13; D gene: -; clone size: -; CDR3 DNA: TGTGCCAGCAGAGTCCCTGGGGCCAACGTCCTGACTTTC; CDR3 protein: CASRVPGANVLTF
V gene: TRBV28; J gene: TRBJ1-1; CDR3 length: 13; D gene: -; clone size: many; CDR3 DNA: TGTGCCAGCGCCGACAGTGGGTTCACTGAAGCTTTCTTT; CDR3 protein: CASADSGFTEAFF
V gene: TRBV6-2/TRBV6-3; J gene: TRBJ2-7; CDR3 length: 10; D gene: -; clone size: -; CDR3 DNA: TGTGCCAGCGGTGATCTCGAGCAGTACTTC; CDR3 protein: CASGDLEQYF
V gene: TRBV5-5; J gene: TRBJ2-7; CDR3 length: 12; D gene: -; clone size: many; CDR3 DNA: TGTGCCAGCAGCTTTCTGGACGAGGAGCAGTACTTC; CDR3 protein: CASSFLDEEQYF
V gene: TRBV29-1; J gene: TRBJ1-1; CDR3 length: 13; D gene: -; clone size: many; CDR3 DNA: TGCAGCGCAAGACAGATCCTGAACACTGAAGCTTTCTTT; CDR3 protein: CSARQILNTEAFF
V gene: TRBV7-2; J gene: TRBJ2-2; CDR3 length: 14; D gene: -; clone size: -; CDR3 DNA: TGTGCCAGCAGCTTTAACGTGGGAGACGGGGAGCTGTTTTTT; CDR3 protein: CASSFNVGDGELFF
V gene: TRBV12-3/TRBV12-4; J gene: TRBJ1-6; CDR3 length: 14; D gene: -; clone size: many; CDR3 DNA: TGTGCCAGCAGGACGAGCTCCTATAATTCACCCCTCCACTTT; CDR3 protein: CASRTSSYNSPLHF
V gene: TRBV20-1; J gene: TRBJ1-6; CDR3 length: 15; D gene: TRBD1; clone size: -; CDR3 DNA: TGCAGTGCTAGGGCTGGGACAGGGTATAATTCACCCCTCCACTTT; CDR3 protein: CSARAGTGYNSPLHF
V gene: TRBV7-3; J gene: TRBJ1-1; CDR3 length: 15; D gene: -; clone size: -; CDR3 DNA: TGTGCCAGCAGCTCCGGGACAAACCTGAACACTGAAGCTTTCTTT; CDR3 protein: CASSSGTNLNTEAFF
V gene: TRBV20-1; J gene: TRBJ1-1; CDR3 length: 10; D gene: -; clone size: many; CDR3 DNA: TGCAGCGCGTTTTACTCCGAGCCTTTCTTT; CDR3 protein: CSAFYSEPFF
V gene: TRBV5-5; J gene: TRBJ2-7; CDR3 length: 16; D gene: TRBD2; clone size: -; CDR3 DNA: TGTGCCAGCAGCTTGGCCGAGGCTAGCGGGGGGTACGAGCAGTACTTC; CDR3 protein: CASSLAEASGGYEQYF
V gene: TRBV3-1; J gene: TRBJ1-2; CDR3 length: 15; D gene: -; clone size: -; CDR3 DNA: TGTGCCAGCAGCCAACGCAGGCCAGTTAACTATGGCTACACCTTC; CDR3 protein: CASSQRRPVNYGYTF
V gene: TRBV27; J gene: TRBJ1-1; CDR3 length: 14; D gene: -; clone size: many; CDR3 DNA: TGTGCCAGCAGTTTAGACCTTCGAGACACTGAAGCTTTCTTT; CDR3 protein: CASSLDLRDTEAFF
V gene: TRBV13; J gene: TRBJ2-7; CDR3 length: 11; D gene: -; clone size: many; CDR3 DNA: TGTGCCAGCAGCTCGTCAAGGGAGCAGTACTTC; CDR3 protein: CASSSSREQYF
V gene: TRBV12-3/TRBV12-4; J gene: TRBJ1-2; CDR3 length: 13; D gene: TRBD1; clone size: many; CDR3 DNA: TGTGCCAGCAGCCAGGGGGGGAACTATGGCTACACCTTC; CDR3 protein: CASSQGGNYGYTF
V gene: TRBV20-1; J gene: TRBJ2-5; CDR3 length: 15; D gene: TRBD2; clone size: few; CDR3 DNA: TGCAGTGCTAGTGGCGGGAGGGCCGTCGGTGAGACCCAGTACTTC; CDR3 protein: CSASGGRAVGETQYF
V gene: TRBV28; J gene: TRBJ2-5; CDR3 length: 14; D gene: TRBD1; clone size: -; CDR3 DNA: TGTGCCAGCAGATTGACACAGGGGAGAAAGACCCAGTACTTC; CDR3 protein: CASRLTQGRKTQYF
V gene: TRBV4-1; J gene: TRBJ1-1; CDR3 length: 14; D gene: -; clone size: many; CDR3 DNA: TGCGCCAGCAGCCTAAGGGCCCTGAACACTGAAGCTTTCTTT; CDR3 protein: CASSLRALNTEAFF
V gene: TRBV6-2/TRBV6-3; J gene: TRBJ2-7; CDR3 length: 16; D gene: TRBD1; clone size: -; CDR3 DNA: TGTGCCAGCAGTCTGTCAAGGGGGCTCGGTCCCTACGAGCAGTACTTC; CDR3 protein: CASSLSRGLGPYEQYF
V gene: TRBV20-1; J gene: TRBJ2-7; CDR3 length: 14; D gene: -; clone size: many; CDR3 DNA: TGCAGTGCTAGACCCTTTGAGGGAGCCTACGAGCAGTACTTC; CDR3 protein: CSARPFEGAYEQYF
V gene: TRBV5-1; J gene: TRBJ2-2; CDR3 length: 13; D gene: -; clone size: many; CDR3 DNA: TGCGCCAGCAGTCCGGCTGGTACCGGGGAGCTGTTTTTT; CDR3 protein: CASSPAGTGELFF
V gene: TRBV20-1; J gene: TRBJ1-1; CDR3 length: 13; D gene: -; clone size: many; CDR3 DNA: TGCAGTGCTTTATCCCCCGGGAACACTGAAGCTTTCTTT; CDR3 protein: CSALSPGNTEAFF
V gene: TRBV12-3/TRBV12-4; J gene: TRBJ2-2; CDR3 length: 15; D gene: TRBD2; clone size: many; CDR3 DNA: TGTGCCAGCATATCTAGCGGGAGGAACACCGGGGAGCTGCTTTTT; CDR3 protein: CASISSGRNTGELLF
V gene: TRBV10-3; J gene: TRBJ2-2; CDR3 length: 16; D gene: -; clone size: many; CDR3 DNA: TGTGCCATGAGCCCAGGGACGGATCTGAACACCGGGGAGCTGTTTTTT; CDR3 protein: CAMSPGTDLNTGELFF
V gene: TRBV12-3/TRBV12-4; J gene: TRBJ1-1; CDR3 length: 13; D gene: -; clone size: many; CDR3 DNA: TGTGCCAGCAGCCGGGGCCGGGGCACGGAAGCTTTCTTT; CDR3 protein: CASSRGRGTEAFF
V gene: TRBV9; J gene: TRBJ2-5; CDR3 length: 16; D gene: -; clone size: many; CDR3 DNA: TGTGCCAGCAGCCCCCGACAGGCCCACAGCGGGGAGACCCAGTACTTC; CDR3 protein: CASSPRQAHSGETQYF
V gene: TRBV20-1; J gene: TRBJ1-2; CDR3 length: 13; D gene: -; clone size: many; CDR3 DNA: TGCAGTGCTAGAAGGGACACAAACTATGGCTACACCTTC; CDR3 protein: CSARRDTNYGYTF
V gene: TRBV12-3/TRBV12-4; J gene: TRBJ1-2; CDR3 length: 18; D gene: -; clone size: many; CDR3 DNA: TGTGCCAGCAGTAAATCGCAGGAGGCCAGTACAGTGGGATATGGCTACACCTTC; CDR3 protein: CASSKSQEASTVGYGYTF